A single sample is the source of the 25 T cell receptor beta chains below, sequenced in a study of T cell responses to AZD1222 COVID-19 vaccine. Libraries were prepared by immunoSEQ multiplex PCR; TCRdb keeps only in-frame clonotypes and omits some of them. Seen here are about 120,000 clones, 88% observed once, and the top ten hold approximately 2.4%. The sequencing used peripheral blood, collected on day 0 of AZD1222 vaccination. Receptors originate from an adult in good health.

V is TRBV7-3 and J is TRBJ2-2, with 8 bases fitting TRBD2. The V segment lost 5 bases and the J segment 1 base; nucleotides outside the gene matches: 6. The CDR3 contains 16 residues. Germline V gene lookup returns CDR1 SGHTA and CDR2 FQGTGA. This CDR3 reads CASSPIAGKNTGELFF. The CDR3 DNA reads as TGTGCCAGCAGCCCTATAGCGGGGAAGAACACCGGGGAGCTGTTTTTT.

The chain couples TRBV25-1 to TRBJ1-2; tentative D call: TRBD1 (6 bases). The V and J ends lost 6 bases and 3 bases respectively, with 14 bases between them. This CDR3 spans 14 amino acids. Germline V lookup: CDR1 MGHDK, CDR2 SYGVNS. The CDR3: CASREGGAHYGYTF. The CDR3 DNA reads TGTGCCAGCAGGGAGGGGGGCGCGCACTATGGCTACACCTTC.

This chain uses TRBV27 with TRBJ2-7; TRBD1 matches 8 bases. Germline values: CDR1 MNHEY, CDR2 SMNVEV (reference sequence). V lost 1 base, J lost 3 bases, and 2 bases stayed unmatched. This CDR3 has 14 amino acids. The chain's CDR3 is CASSLYTGGYEQYF. CDR3 DNA sequence: TGTGCCAGCAGTTTATACACAGGGGGCTACGAGCAGTACTTC.

V gene TRBV7-2 combines with J gene TRBJ2-4; D is possibly TRBD1 or TRBD2 (5 bases each). Between the trimmed V and J ends, which lost 1 base and 0 bases, there was a span of 16 bases. Germline assignment: CDR1 SGHTA and CDR2 FQGNSA. CDR3 length: 18 amino acids. The CDR3 is CASSLELGPSLAKNIQYF. The CDR3, as DNA: TGTGCCAGCAGCTTAGAATTGGGACCCAGCCTAGCCAAAAACATTCAGTACTTC.

This chain joins TRBV6-5 and TRBJ1-6; D is unclear. The CDR3 runs 14 residues. Germline assignment: CDR1 MNHEY and CDR2 SVGAGI. Trimming took 9 bases from V and 2 from J, leaving 11 bases between them. DNA of the CDR3: TGTGCCAGTTGTGACCTTACCTATAATTCACCCCTCCACTTT. It is translated as CASCDLTYNSPLHF.

The rearrangement uses TRBV19 and TRBJ2-7; 8 bases fit TRBD2. Unmatched junction bases numbered 11, after V lost 6 bases and J lost 4 bases. The CDR3 runs to 15 residues. CDR1 is LNHDA and CDR2 is SQIVND in the germline V gene (reference sequence). In DNA form, the CDR3 reads TGTGCCAGTAGCAGGACTAGCCGCCCCCCTTACGAGCAGTACTTC. Residues: CASSRTSRPPYEQYF.

The chain recombines TRBV24-1 with TRBJ2-2; no clear D gene. V was clipped by 1 base and J by 6 bases, with 8 bases between them. The CDR3 spans 14 residues. Germline CDR1 KGHDR, CDR2 SFDVKD. The chain's CDR3 is CATSDLGRPGELFF. DNA of the CDR3: TGTGCCACCAGTGATTTAGGTCGACCCGGGGAGCTGTTTTTT.

The DNA of the CDR3 is TGTGCCAGCAGCTTGGGTCCGGCAGGGGGGTCGACAGATACGCAGTATTTT. It translates to CASSLGPAGGSTDTQYF. The chain carries TRBV5-4 and TRBJ2-3; D is possibly TRBD1 (7 bases). The V end was cut by 0 bases, the J end by 3 bases, with 17 bases between. The length of the CDR3 is 17 residues. Germline assignment: CDR1 SGHNT and CDR2 YYREEE (reference sequence).

The chain carries TRBV5-1 and TRBJ1-2; D call uncertain. This CDR3 region has 13 residues. V shed 4 bases and J shed 8 bases, with 15 bases lying between them. Germline lookup yields CDR1 SGHRS and CDR2 YFSETQ. The chain's CDR3 is CASSPRPPEGYTF. CDR3 in DNA: TGCGCCAGCAGCCCCCGGCCCCCCGAGGGCTACACCTTC.

This clone was seen only once. The chain uses TRBV5-1 and TRBJ1-2; a possible D gene is TRBD1 (5 bases). Per the germline V gene, CDR1 is SGHRS and CDR2 is YFSETQ. There are 14 residues in the CDR3. Trimming stripped 6 bases from V and 8 bases from J, with 20 bases between. CDR3 loop: CASNLGAGTDGYTF. As DNA, the CDR3 is TGCGCCAGCAACCTAGGGGCGGGAACTGACGGCTACACCTTC.

This chain connects TRBV5-1 to TRBJ1-6; unclear D gene. V was pared by 4 bases and J by 7 bases, with 18 bases between. CDR3 length: 16 amino acids. The germline V gene encodes CDR1 SGHRS and CDR2 YFSETQ. The CDR3 spells CASSPFPQFGNSPLHF. CDR3 in DNA: TGCGCCAGCAGCCCCTTCCCGCAATTCGGGAATTCACCCCTCCACTTT. The full variable domain, in which reference TRBV5-1 and TRBJ1-6 provide the parts outside the CDR3, is KAGVTQTPRYLIKTRGQQVTLSCSPISGHRSVSWYQQTPGQGLQFLFEYFSETQRNKGNFPGRFSGRQFSNSRSEMNVSTLELGDSALYLCASSPFPQFGNSPLHFGNGTRLTVT.

This chain links TRBV6-5 with TRBJ2-1; maybe TRBD1 (6 bases). V was clipped by 5 bases and J by 3 bases, with 14 bases between them. This CDR3 has 15 residues. Germline V gene lookup returns CDR1 MNHEY and CDR2 SVGAGI. The CDR3 sequence: CASSNRRDNYNEQFF. CDR3 in DNA: TGTGCCAGCAGTAACCGCCGGGACAACTACAATGAGCAGTTCTTC.

The chain couples TRBV19 to TRBJ1-3; 10 positions match TRBD1. The V gene end was trimmed by 6 bases and the J gene end by 0 bases; junction bases not matched to a gene: 5. Germline V gives CDR1 LNHDA, CDR2 SQIVND (reference sequence). This CDR3 contains 16 residues. In DNA form, the CDR3 reads TGTGCCAGTAGCGGCGGGACAGGGGCCTCTGGAAACACCATATATTTT. It is translated as CASSGGTGASGNTIYF.

V usage is TRBV7-9 and J usage is TRBJ2-7, with D uncertain. The CDR3 is made up of 12 amino acids. V was trimmed by 1 base and J by 7 bases, leaving 8 bases between them. Germline-derived CDR1 and CDR2 are SEHNR and FQNEAQ (reference sequence). Written as DNA, the CDR3 is TGTGCCAGCAGCTTAGTAGGTATTGAGCAGTACTTC. It specifies CASSLVGIEQYF.

The chain recombines TRBV18 with TRBJ1-1; 9 bases align to TRBD1. Per the germline V gene, CDR1 is KGHSH and CDR2 is LQKENI. V lost 3 bases and J lost 5; bases outside the gene matches: 10. The CDR3 is 16 residues long. DNA for the CDR3: TGTGCCAGCTCACCCCAGGGACAGGGAGGGCGGACTGAAGCTTTCTTT. Its protein product is CASSPQGQGGRTEAFF.

This chain links TRBV5-4 with TRBJ2-5; TRBD2 matches at 7 bases. This CDR3 region has 15 residues. The germline gives CDR1 SGHNT, CDR2 YYREEE (reference sequence). The J segment lost 4 bases and the V segment lost 4 bases, leaving 10 bases of the junction unmatched. The CDR3 loop reads CASSIGLGGVETQYF. The CDR3 DNA reads as TGTGCCAGCAGCATCGGACTAGGAGGGGTAGAGACCCAGTACTTC.

For the CDR3, the DNA is TGTGCCAGCAGCTCCCCTTCGGGTTCACTCTCTGGAAACACCATATATTTT. Protein: CASSSPSGSLSGNTIYF. V usage is TRBV7-9 and J usage is TRBJ1-3; no clear D gene. V lost 4 bases and J 0 bases, leaving 16 bases between the germline ends. Germline values: CDR1 SEHNR, CDR2 FQNEAQ (reference sequence). This CDR3 is built from 17 residues.

The gene calls are TRBV10-3 and TRBJ1-2; D is undetermined. The germline V gene has CDR1 ENHRY and CDR2 SYGVKD. This CDR3 is built from 17 residues. The germline V and J ends were trimmed by 0 bases and 3 bases, with 17 bases remaining between them. The CDR3 spells CAISESFITDTDYGYTF. CDR3 sequence (DNA): TGTGCCATCAGTGAGTCGTTTATAACGGATACAGACTATGGCTACACCTTC.

The genes are TRBV6-5 and TRBJ1-3, with 7 positions matching TRBD1. CDR1 and CDR2 from the germline V gene are MNHEY and SVGAGI. This CDR3 spans 11 amino acids. The junction had 2 bases not matched to a gene; V was cut back by 11 bases and J by 4 bases. The CDR3 nucleotides are TGTGCCGACAGGGTGGGAAACACCATATATTTT. It yields the protein CADRVGNTIYF.

This rearrangement joins TRBV2 to TRBJ1-5; D remains unclear. Trimming removed 4 bases from V and 7 bases from J, with 11 bases in between. The germline CDR1 and CDR2 sequences are SNHLY and FYNNEI. This CDR3 has 13 amino acids. Here the CDR3 DNA reads TGTGCCAGCAGTGTACGGGGTGGGCAGCCCCAGCATTTT. It specifies CASSVRGGQPQHF.

This clone was counted once. The J gene is TRBJ2-1, the V gene TRBV10-3; TRBD1 aligns across 7 bases. The germline CDR1 and CDR2 sequences are ENHRY and SYGVKD. V was clipped by 6 bases and J by 9 bases; unmatched bases: 14. This CDR3 spans 15 amino acids. This chain's CDR3 is CAISRPGTAGGEQFF. CDR3 sequence (DNA): TGTGCCATCAGCCGCCCCGGGACAGCTGGGGGTGAGCAGTTCTTC.

This rearrangement joins TRBV18 to TRBJ1-4; D is perhaps TRBD1 (5 bases). The V end lost 2 bases, the J end lost 6 bases, and 13 bases lay between the germline ends. Looked up from germline, CDR1 is KGHSH and CDR2 is LQKENI. The CDR3 length is 15 residues. The CDR3 sequence: CASSPWGGGDEKLFF. CDR3 nucleotide sequence: TGTGCCAGCTCACCATGGGGAGGAGGGGATGAAAAACTGTTTTTT.

The rearrangement joins TRBV7-2 to TRBJ1-4, with D unresolved. With 6 bases removed from V and 0 bases from J, the gap between germline ends came to 11 bases. The germline gives CDR1 SGHTA, CDR2 FQGNSA. The CDR3 is made up of 15 amino acids. The CDR3 reads CASRVPGSTNEKLFF. The CDR3 nucleotides are TGTGCCAGCAGAGTGCCGGGATCAACTAATGAAAAACTGTTTTTT.

V usage is TRBV7-6 and J usage is TRBJ2-7; 9 bases line up with TRBD2. V dropped 5 bases and J dropped 4; count of bases not matched to a gene: 9. CDR3 size: 15 residues. Looked up from germline, CDR1 is SGHVS and CDR2 is FNYEAQ. The CDR3 protein is CASSPYWREGYEQYF. The DNA of the CDR3 is TGTGCCAGCAGCCCCTACTGGCGGGAGGGTTACGAGCAGTACTTC.

The V call is TRBV6-4, the J call TRBJ2-5; D is unresolved. V lost 8 bases and J lost 5, with 6 bases in between. The CDR3 covers 10 residues. Germline values: CDR1 MRHNA, CDR2 SNTAGT. The CDR3 sequence is CASEDETQYF. For the CDR3, the DNA is TGTGCCAGCGAAGATGAGACCCAGTACTTC.